These 7 T cell receptor beta chains share one sample of origin, sequenced in a study of identical twins (dated by TCRdb to between 2015 and 2016). Library prep was done by 5' RACE. The sequencer listed for this sample is Illumina HiSeq 2000. TCRdb took the public reads, trimmed them with fastp at Q25, ran MiXCR for clone calling and kept in-frame beta chains. For every CDR3 protein sequence, its rows merge into one entry that carries the most common genes and DNA. The sample table holds about 240,000 distinct CDR3 sequences, of which approximately 7.9% were seen once. Clones ranked in the top ten supply under 6% of the sample. The data also belong to a second study, concerning yellow fever vaccine responses in identical twins.

The source material was CD8+ T cells sorted from blood. The receptors here all came from a woman younger than 30 in good health.

The J gene is TRBJ2-7, the V gene TRBV7-2; D remains ambiguous. This CDR3 has 14 amino acids. Germline CDR1 reads SGHTA; CDR2 reads FQGNSA. V was clipped by 5 bases and J by 7 bases, with 18 bases between them. The CDR3 region is CASSPHRGMREQYF. CDR3 DNA: TGTGCCAGCAGCCCCCACCGAGGAATGCGGGAGCAGTACTTC.

This clonotype was detected a few times. The J gene is TRBJ2-7, the V gene TRBV6-5; 12 nucleotides match TRBD2. CDR3 length: 18 amino acids. Germline CDR1 reads MNHEY; CDR2 reads SVGAGI. Unmatched junction bases numbered 12, after V lost 3 bases and J lost 3 bases. The CDR3 loop is CASSYLGTSGLPLYEQYF. CDR3 bases: TGTGCCAGCAGTTATCTCGGGACTAGCGGGTTACCTCTCTACGAGCAGTACTTC.

This clonotype appeared many times. The rearrangement joins TRBV12-3 or TRBV12-4 to TRBJ1-2; 8 bases line up with TRBD1. The CDR3 spans 15 residues. Trimming took 10 bases from V and 4 from J; bases not matched to a gene: 14. The CDR3 sequence is CATRDRRYLGYGYTF. In DNA, the CDR3 is TGTGCCACGCGGGACAGGCGCTATTTAGGCTATGGCTACACCTTC.

This clonotype has a handful of counts. The chain joins TRBV4-1 to TRBJ2-3, with 10 bases fitting TRBD2. V gave up 2 bases and J gave up 1 base; unmatched junction bases: 6. The germline CDR1 and CDR2 sequences are MGHRA and YSYEKL. There are 17 residues in the CDR3. In nucleotides, the CDR3 is TGCGCCAGCAGCCAACTCCCTCTAGCGGGGGGCACAGATACGCAGTATTTT. Residues: CASSQLPLAGGTDTQYF.

This clonotype was picked up many times. The J gene is TRBJ2-7, the V gene TRBV5-1, with 8 bases matching TRBD2. Looked up from germline, CDR1 is SGHRS and CDR2 is YFSETQ. V was clipped by 0 bases and J by 3 bases; unmatched bases: 5. The CDR3 is 15 residues long. Written as DNA, the CDR3 is TGCGCCAGCAGCTTGGGTCGAGCGGGAGTCTACGAGCAGTACTTC. Amino acid sequence: CASSLGRAGVYEQYF.

This clonotype was seen repeatedly, ten times or more. The V and J genes are TRBV5-1 and TRBJ2-1; 7 nucleotides match TRBD2. The V segment lost 4 bases and the J segment 4 bases; nucleotides outside the gene matches: 11. CDR3 size: 16 residues. Germline V CDR1 and CDR2: SGHRS, YFSETQ. Here the CDR3 DNA reads TGCGCCAGCAGCGATCTCGCGGGAGCGGTTTACAATGAGCAGTTCTTC. It is translated as CASSDLAGAVYNEQFF. Using reference TRBV5-1 and TRBJ2-1 for the parts outside the CDR3, the full variable domain is KAGVTQTPRYLIKTRGQQVTLSCSPISGHRSVSWYQQTPGQGLQFLFEYFSETQRNKGNFPGRFSGRQFSNSRSEMNVSTLELGDSALYLCASSDLAGAVYNEQFFGPGTRLTVL.

A few counts support this clonotype. V and J are TRBV29-1 and TRBJ2-7, with 8 bases lining up with TRBD1. The length of the CDR3 is 15 residues. Germline V gives CDR1 SQVTM, CDR2 ANQGSEA. Trimming took 0 bases from V and 0 from J; bases not matched to a gene: 4. CDR3 sequence (DNA): TGCAGCGTTGAAGACGGGACAGGAGACTCCTACGAGCAGTACTTC. Its translation: CSVEDGTGDSYEQYF.